One sample yielded the 28 T cell receptor beta chains listed below, sequenced in a study of low-dose radiotherapy and immunotherapy resistance in tumors. Specified time point: before trial treatment. A roughly 19-cycle PCR with a constant-region primer and V-primer adapter amplified TCRs. TCRdb processed the reads anew with MiXCR; each CDR3 protein has one entry. The sample consists of tens of thousands of distinct CDR3 sequences, approximately 12% of them appearing once. This sample comprised PBMCs, obtained before treatment. These receptor sequences come from a female donor with ovarian cancer.

Many counts were recorded for this clonotype. The chain recombines TRBV20-1 with TRBJ2-7; tentatively, D is TRBD2 (6 bases). The germline V gene has CDR1 DFQATT and CDR2 SNEGSKA (reference sequence). V dropped 1 base and J dropped 7 bases, with 11 bases sitting between them. The CDR3 consists of 12 residues. The CDR3 reads CSARVQGGEQYF. Written as DNA, the CDR3 is TGCAGTGCTAGAGTTCAAGGAGGGGAGCAGTACTTC.

About this clonotype itself: A far larger clone is one nucleotide away, so this likely arose from a read error. CDR3 amino acids: CASSPTGNSYEQFF. The CDR3 DNA is TGTGCCAGCAGCCCGACAGGGAACTCCTACGAGCAGTTCTTC. The chain joins TRBV6-4 to TRBJ2-1; 7 bases match TRBD1. Trimming removed 6 bases from V and 10 bases from J; junction bases left unmatched: 12. CDR1 and CDR2 from the germline V gene are MRHNA and SNTAGT. The CDR3 is made up of 14 amino acids.

The chain is built from TRBV10-1 and TRBJ1-1; maybe TRBD1 (6 bases). The ends were cut back, 0 bases at V and 0 bases at J, with 8 bases in the middle. The CDR3 runs to 15 residues. Germline values: CDR1 WNHNN, CDR2 SYGVQD (reference sequence). CDR3 nucleotides: TGCGCCAGCAGTGAGTCTAGGGGGATGAACACTGAAGCTTTCTTT. Encoded protein: CASSESRGMNTEAFF.

This clonotype occurred many times. The chain has TRBV29-1 and TRBJ2-7, with 11 bases that match TRBD2. The CDR3 contains 13 residues. Trimming at V came to 3 bases and at J to 5 bases, leaving 3 bases not matched to a gene. Germline CDR1 and CDR2: SQVTM and ANQGSEA. This CDR3 is CSVDLTSGNEQYF. In DNA form, the CDR3 reads TGCAGCGTTGATTTGACTAGCGGGAACGAGCAGTACTTC.

This clonotype was counted at least ten times. The chain employs TRBV7-6 and TRBJ1-6; D is unresolved. CDR1 is SGHVS and CDR2 is FNYEAQ in the germline V gene. The V and J ends lost 0 bases and 7 bases respectively, with 10 bases between them. CDR3 size: 15 residues. The CDR3 region is CASSLAQPVNSPLHF. As DNA, the CDR3 is TGTGCCAGCAGCTTAGCACAGCCCGTGAATTCACCCCTCCACTTT.

Concerning this clonotype: A much larger clone is a single base away; this may be a read error. The chain joins TRBV5-5 to TRBJ2-7; D remains ambiguous. Germline V gene sequence: CDR1 SGHKS, CDR2 YYEKEE (reference sequence). The CDR3 runs to 14 residues. This CDR3 reads CASGFGVPSYEQYF. CDR3 coding DNA: TGTGCCAGCGGCTTTGGAGTCCCCTCCTACGAGCAGTACTTC.

This clonotype was seen repeatedly, ten times or more. The chain has TRBV7-2 and TRBJ2-3; 10 bases map to TRBD2. In germline, CDR1 is SGHTA, CDR2 FQGNSA. The V gene end was trimmed by 5 bases and the J gene end by 6 bases; junction bases not matched to a gene: 11. This CDR3 has 16 amino acids. The CDR3, as DNA: TGTGCCAGCAGCCGGGCCCTTCTAGCGGGGGCCGATACGCAGTATTTT. Its translation: CASSRALLAGADTQYF. The complete variable domain, with remaining parts taken from reference TRBV7-2 and TRBJ2-3, reads GAGVSQSPSNKVTEKGKDVELRCDPISGHTALYWYRQSLGQGLEFLIYFQGNSAPDKSGLPSDRFSAERTGGSVSTLTIQRTQQEDSAVYLCASSRALLAGADTQYFGPGTRLTVL.

This clonotype was observed many times. The V and J genes are TRBV5-1 and TRBJ2-1, with unresolved D. Germline V gives CDR1 SGHRS, CDR2 YFSETQ. The CDR3 is 13 amino acids. V was trimmed by 0 bases and J by 6 bases, leaving 7 bases between them. The CDR3 DNA sequence: TGCGCCAGCAGCTTGGTTACAGTCAATGAGCAGTTCTTC. This translates into CASSLVTVNEQFF.

This clonotype was observed at least ten times. This rearrangement joins TRBV28 to TRBJ1-2; the match to TRBD1 covers 11 bases. Germline-derived CDR1 and CDR2 are MDHEN and SYDVKM. There are 13 residues in the CDR3. The J segment lost 4 bases and the V segment lost 8 bases, leaving 3 bases of the junction unmatched. As DNA, the CDR3 is TGTGCCAGCGGGGGGACAGGGGGCTATGGCTACACCTTC. Its translation is CASGGTGGYGYTF.

This clonotype was detected many times. The chain has TRBV20-1 and TRBJ1-5; maybe TRBD1 (5 bases). Germline CDR1 DFQATT, CDR2 SNEGSKA (reference sequence). The CDR3 sequence is 15 residues long. V lost 2 bases and J 0 bases, leaving 11 bases between the germline ends. The CDR3 DNA reads TGCAGTGCTAGATCAGGGACGGATAGCAATCAGCCCCAGCATTTT. This codes for CSARSGTDSNQPQHF.

This clonotype was observed at least ten times. The chain joins TRBV28 to TRBJ2-4; TRBD1 matches at 11 bases. The CDR3 extends over 15 amino acids. CDR1 and CDR2 (germline): MDHEN, SYDVKM. V lost 6 bases, J lost 7 bases, and 8 bases stayed unmatched. The chain's CDR3 is CASRGGQGVGNIQYF. For the CDR3, the DNA is TGTGCCAGCAGGGGGGGACAGGGGGTAGGGAACATTCAGTACTTC. The complete variable domain, with remaining parts taken from reference TRBV28 and TRBJ2-4, reads DVKVTQSSRYLVKRTGEKVFLECVQDMDHENMFWYRQDPGLGLRLIYFSYDVKMKEKGDIPEGYSVSREKKERFSLILESASTNQTSMYLCASRGGQGVGNIQYFGAGTRLSVL.

This clonotype showed up many times. The chain employs TRBV29-1 and TRBJ2-5; D possibly corresponds to TRBD2 (5 bases). The CDR3 consists of 11 residues. CDR1 is SQVTM, CDR2 ANQGSEA, per germline. Trimming shortened V by 8 bases and J by 4 bases, and 11 bases separated the two germline ends. The CDR3 sequence: CSRTEGETQYF. The CDR3 nucleotides are TGCAGCAGAACAGAGGGAGAGACCCAGTACTTC. Combining the CDR3 with reference TRBV29-1 and TRBJ2-5 gives the whole variable domain SAVISQKPSRDICQRGTSLTIQCQVDSQVTMMFWYRQQPGQSLTLIATANQGSEATYESGFVIDKFPISRPNLTFSTLTVSNMSPEDSSIYLCSRTEGETQYFGPGTRLLVL.

This clonotype was picked up many times. The J gene is TRBJ2-1, the V gene TRBV18; the match to TRBD2 covers 10 bases. V trimming: 4 bases; J trimming: 8 bases; junction bases outside the gene matches: 5. This CDR3 has 14 residues. Germline-derived CDR1 and CDR2 are KGHSH and LQKENI. CDR3 in amino acids: CASSQREGLHEQFF. CDR3 sequence (DNA): TGTGCCAGCTCACAGCGGGAGGGCCTCCATGAGCAGTTCTTC.

The sample holds many counts of this clonotype. The chain links TRBV7-3 to TRBJ1-1; TRBD1 is a possible D gene (5 bases). Germline CDR1 reads SGHTA; CDR2 reads FQGTGA. The ends were cut back, 2 bases at V and 6 bases at J, with 13 bases in the middle. The CDR3 totals 14 residues. The CDR3 DNA is TGTGCCAGCAGCTTATTAGGGGATTTCTCTGAAGCTTTCTTT. This gives the protein CASSLLGDFSEAFF.

This clonotype showed up many times. The rearrangement uses TRBV28 and TRBJ2-1; possible D gene TRBD1, 5 bases. There are 15 residues in the CDR3. CDR1 and CDR2 from the germline V gene are MDHEN and SYDVKM. Deletions cut 6 bases from V and 0 bases from J, with 12 bases between. The CDR3 reads CASRYRQSSYNEQFF. CDR3 bases: TGTGCCAGCAGGTACCGACAGAGCTCCTACAATGAGCAGTTCTTC.

At least ten counts were recorded for this clonotype. The chain employs TRBV7-3 and TRBJ2-7, with D perhaps matching TRBD2 (5 bases). The CDR3 sequence is 15 residues long. Germline CDR1 and CDR2: SGHTA and FQGTGA. V lost 2 bases and J lost 4, with 15 bases in between. The CDR3 region is CASSLYDGDLYEQYF. DNA for the CDR3: TGTGCCAGCAGCTTATATGACGGGGATCTTTACGAGCAGTACTTC.

This clonotype was counted ten times or more. The chain is built from TRBV19 and TRBJ1-1; D ambiguous. This CDR3 has 13 amino acids. V was pared by 4 bases and J by 1 base, with 7 bases between. Germline V gene data show CDR1 as LNHDA and CDR2 as SQIVND (reference sequence). The CDR3 DNA is TGTGCCAGTAGTACTTGGGGGAACACTGAAGCTTTCTTT. Translating it yields CASSTWGNTEAFF.

This clonotype was observed at least ten times. This chain uses TRBV20-1 with TRBJ2-7, with 16 positions matching TRBD2. This CDR3 comprises 17 residues. Per germline, CDR1 DFQATT and CDR2 SNEGSKA (reference sequence). Trimming at V came to 0 bases and at J to 4 bases, leaving 6 bases not matched to a gene. The CDR3 loop reads CSARDRAGLAGGYEQYF. CDR3 DNA: TGCAGTGCTAGAGATCGGGCGGGACTAGCGGGGGGGTACGAGCAGTACTTC.

This clonotype was detected ten times or more. V gene TRBV5-1 combines with J gene TRBJ2-7; maybe TRBD1 (6 bases). V was pared by 1 base and J by 6 bases, with 14 bases between. The CDR3 runs to 14 residues. The germline gives CDR1 SGHRS, CDR2 YFSETQ. This CDR3 reads CASSLMEEGGEQYF. CDR3 bases: TGCGCCAGCAGCTTGATGGAAGAAGGGGGCGAGCAGTACTTC.

This clonotype was seen at least ten times. V and J are TRBV10-3 and TRBJ2-5; perhaps TRBD2 as D (6 bases). The CDR3 length is 14 residues. V was clipped by 2 bases and J by 5 bases, with 12 bases between them. Germline CDR1 and CDR2: ENHRY and SYGVKD. As DNA, the CDR3 is TGTGCCATCAGTGAGAGTCGGGGGAAGGAGACCCAGTACTTC. Protein: CAISESRGKETQYF.

A remark on this clonotype: A read error is likely here: a far larger clone is one base away. The rearrangement uses TRBV4-2 and TRBJ2-7; 7 bases map to TRBD2. Germline assignment: CDR1 LGHNA and CDR2 YNFKEQ. Losses at the gene ends were 4 bases for V and 7 bases for J; bases not matched to a gene: 13. The CDR3 length is 15 residues. CDR3 loop: CASSPVLGGYNEQYF. DNA of the CDR3: TGTGCCAGCAGCCCAGTGTTGGGAGGGTACAATGAGCAGTACTTC.

This clonotype was observed at least ten times. The chain is built from TRBV9 and TRBJ1-5, with a possible D match to TRBD1 (6 bases). The CDR3 runs 16 residues. V lost 2 bases and J 9 bases, leaving 21 bases between the germline ends. The germline V gene encodes CDR1 SGDLS and CDR2 YYNGEE. Written as DNA, the CDR3 is TGTGCCAGCAGCGTCGGAGTAGGGACACCGGGTGGGCCCCAGCATTTT. The encoded protein is CASSVGVGTPGGPQHF.

A remark on this clonotype: A far larger clone lies a single base away; this is likely a read error. The J gene is TRBJ2-1, the V gene TRBV5-4, with 7 bases fitting TRBD2. Germline V gene lookup returns CDR1 SGHNT and CDR2 YYREEE (reference sequence). This CDR3 is 15 amino acids long. J lost 10 bases, V lost 4 bases, and 14 bases had no gene match. CDR3 in DNA: TGTGCCAGCAGCCGGGAGGAGGGCCTCGCCAACGAGCAGTTCTTC. As protein: CASSREEGLANEQFF.

This clonotype was observed a few times. A much more abundant neighbour one base away suggests this may be a read error. The rearrangement links TRBV10-3 to TRBJ2-5, with TRBD2 as a possible D gene (6 bases). CDR1 and CDR2 (germline): ENHRY, SYGVKD. The CDR3 runs 16 residues. Trimming pared 1 base from V and 5 bases from J, leaving 17 bases between. Written as DNA, the CDR3 is TGTGCCATCAGTGAGTACGCTAGCGAGAGCGGTGAGACCCAGTACTTC. Translation: CAISEYASESGETQYF.

This clonotype was observed at least ten times. This chain uses TRBV2 with TRBJ2-1; D might be TRBD2 (6 bases). The V end was cut by 6 bases, the J end by 4 bases, with 19 bases between. This CDR3 spans 16 amino acids. CDR1 is SNHLY and CDR2 is FYNNEI in the germline V gene. The CDR3 DNA follows: TGTGCCAGCAGAATCCCGGGTAGCGGACTATACAATGAGCAGTTCTTC. Translating gives CASRIPGSGLYNEQFF.

This clonotype was recorded at least ten times. The rearrangement joins TRBV29-1 to TRBJ2-5; the D gene is possibly TRBD2 (5 bases). The CDR3 is 11 residues long. Trimming stripped 7 bases from V and 5 bases from J, with 11 bases between. Per germline, CDR1 SQVTM and CDR2 ANQGSEA. In nucleotides, the CDR3 is TGCAGCGCCAAGAGGGTGGAGACCCAGTACTTC. Translation: CSAKRVETQYF.

There are many counts of this clonotype. The chain employs TRBV2 and TRBJ2-7, with a weak D call TRBD2 (6 bases). There are 16 residues in the CDR3. The ends were cut back, 4 bases at V and 0 bases at J, with 16 bases in the middle. The germline gives CDR1 SNHLY, CDR2 FYNNEI. In DNA, the CDR3 is TGTGCCAGCAGTGGGATAGGGGAGGTCAACTCCTACGAGCAGTACTTC. Protein product: CASSGIGEVNSYEQYF. The entire variable domain, with the rest obtained from reference TRBV2 and TRBJ2-7, is as follows: EPEVTQTPSHQVTQMGQEVILRCVPISNHLYFYWYRQILGQKVEFLVSFYNNEISEKSEIFDDQFSVERPDGSNFTLKIRSTKLEDSAMYFCASSGIGEVNSYEQYFGPGTRLTVT.

V is TRBV3-1 and J is TRBJ2-6, with 9 positions matching TRBD1. CDR1 is LGHDT and CDR2 is YNNKEL in the germline V gene (reference sequence). This CDR3 is built from 18 residues. V was pared by 4 bases and J by 0 bases, with 7 bases of the junction left unmatched. The CDR3 sequence: CASSPPGTGYSGANVLTF. In nucleotides, the CDR3 is TGTGCCAGCAGCCCTCCCGGGACAGGGTACTCTGGGGCCAACGTCCTGACTTTC.